This T cell receptor (beta chain) was observed in a study of shared clonotypes between healthy human individuals. Study results and caveats: A reduction in generation probabilities was seen for non-shared clonotypes relative to those shared by all four donors.

A remark on this clone: Its antigen is still unknown.

This CDR3 spans 12 amino acids. The germline V gene encodes CDR1 LNHDA and CDR2 SQIVND (reference sequence). V lost 4 bases and J lost 10, with 13 bases in between. The assay was immunoSEQ multiplex PCR, and TCRdb's table has in-frame clones only and misses some. The table lists over a million clones, around 74% of them singletons, with 1.4% in the top ten. Sequencing used memory CD4+ T cells sorted from blood. Noted subset: CD45RA-negative fraction. The clonotype originates from a young man in good health. The chain recombines TRBV19 with TRBJ1-1; D not resolved. The CDR3 sequence is CASSTGAVAAFF. DNA for the CDR3: TGTGCCAGTAGTACCGGAGCTGTGGCAGCTTTCTTT. Complete variable domain (other parts from reference TRBV19 and TRBJ1-1): DGGITQSPKYLFRKEGQNVTLSCEQNLNHDAMYWYRQDPGQGLRLIYYSQIVNDFQKGDIAEGYSVSREKKESFPLTVTSAQKNPTAFYLCASSTGAVAAFFGQGTRLTVV.